Below are 14 T cell receptor beta chains sequenced from a single sample in a study of blood T cell repertoires in COVID-19. Only in-frame clones appear in the TCRdb table, and some are missing; sequencing was by immunoSEQ multiplex PCR. The sample has 200,000 to 300,000 clones, around 87% seen once. Sequencing used peripheral blood. The receptors here all came from a woman in her forties or fifties with acute or convalescent COVID-19.

The genes are TRBV19 and TRBJ1-2; no reliable D call. The germline V gene encodes CDR1 LNHDA and CDR2 SQIVND (reference sequence). The CDR3 is made up of 14 amino acids. The germline V and J ends were trimmed by 1 base and 4 bases, with 10 bases remaining between them. The CDR3 here is CASSIGPASYGYTF. The CDR3 region has the DNA TGTGCCAGTAGTATAGGTCCAGCTAGCTATGGCTACACCTTC.

The CDR3 coding sequence is TGTGCCTGGAGTGCAGGGGGCAGGCAGCCCCAGCATTTT. This codes for CAWSAGGRQPQHF. The rearrangement joins TRBV30 to TRBJ1-5; TRBD1 aligns across 8 bases. The CDR3 is 13 residues long. V was pared by 1 base and J by 7 bases, with 3 bases of the junction left unmatched. CDR1 and CDR2 (germline): GTSNPN, SVGIG (reference sequence).

This chain uses TRBV10-2 with TRBJ1-3; TRBD1 might be the D (5 bases). Deletions cut 7 bases from V and 0 bases from J, with 10 bases between. The CDR3 has 14 residues. Per the germline V gene, CDR1 is WSHSY and CDR2 is SAAADI. The CDR3 DNA sequence: TGCGCCAGCACCTTCGGGGGCTCTGGAAACACCATATATTTT. It encodes CASTFGGSGNTIYF.

The V call is TRBV27, the J call TRBJ2-7; tentatively, D is TRBD2 (6 bases). The ends were cut back, 6 bases at V and 4 bases at J, with 16 bases in the middle. CDR1 and CDR2 from the germline V gene are MNHEY and SMNVEV (reference sequence). This CDR3 has 14 residues. CDR3 in DNA: TGTGCCAGCAGAACGGGAGTTGGCCCTTACGAGCAGTACTTC. As protein: CASRTGVGPYEQYF.

The chain links TRBV19 to TRBJ2-7; 9 bases line up with TRBD1. This CDR3 comprises 14 residues. The V segment lost 6 bases and the J segment 1 base; nucleotides outside the gene matches: 4. Looked up from germline, CDR1 is LNHDA and CDR2 is SQIVND (reference sequence). In nucleotides, the CDR3 is TGTGCCAGTAGAGAGACAGGGGGGTCCTACGAGCAGTACTTC. Protein: CASRETGGSYEQYF.

The sample holds a few counts of this clone. The V and J genes are TRBV5-4 and TRBJ2-7; 9 positions match TRBD2. The V and J ends lost 1 base and 4 bases, in that order; junction bases with no gene match: 3. This CDR3 is 14 amino acids long. Germline V gene lookup returns CDR1 SGHNT and CDR2 YYREEE (reference sequence). CDR3 region: CASSLSLAGYEQYF. The CDR3 bases are TGTGCCAGCAGCTTGTCTCTAGCGGGATACGAGCAGTACTTC.

V gene TRBV21-1 combines with J gene TRBJ1-5; no DNA check was done on the table's D call, TRBD1. TRBV21-1 is a documented pseudogene. The CDR3 runs 11 residues. The chain's CDR3 is CASSKRTSRHF. The DNA for the CDR3 is TGTGCCAGCAGCAAGAGGACAAGCCGGCATTTT.

The gene calls are TRBV4-2 and TRBJ1-4; the match to TRBD1 covers 9 bases. V trimming: 2 bases; J trimming: 5 bases; junction bases outside the gene matches: 3. Germline CDR1 is LGHNA and CDR2 is YNFKEQ. The CDR3 runs to 15 residues. The chain's CDR3 is CASSQLGQGNEKLFF. In DNA, the CDR3 is TGTGCCAGCAGCCAACTGGGACAGGGAAATGAAAAACTGTTTTTT.

The V and J genes are TRBV19 and TRBJ2-5; the D gene is possibly TRBD2 (7 bases). The germline V and J ends were trimmed by 5 bases and 1 base, with 14 bases remaining between them. CDR3 size: 15 residues. CDR1 is LNHDA and CDR2 is SQIVND in the germline V gene (reference sequence). In DNA form, the CDR3 reads TGTGCCAGTAGTGGGGGGGGCGCCGGCCAAGAGACCCAGTACTTC. Protein: CASSGGGAGQETQYF.

J is TRBJ1-2 and V is TRBV6-4, with 7 bases aligning to TRBD1. The germline V gene encodes CDR1 MRHNA and CDR2 SNTAGT. The CDR3 length is 13 residues. V shed 6 bases and J 2 bases; nucleotides not matched to a gene: 3. CDR3 nucleotides: TGTGCCAGCAGACAGGGACAGAACTATGGCTACACCTTC. Protein: CASRQGQNYGYTF.

The chain joins TRBV2 to TRBJ1-2; possibly TRBD1 for D (6 bases). CDR1 is SNHLY, CDR2 FYNNEI, per germline. V was pared by 7 bases and J by 6 bases, with 15 bases between. The CDR3 runs to 13 residues. CDR3 loop: CASTPGVEDGYTF. CDR3 DNA sequence: TGTGCCAGCACCCCAGGGGTAGAAGATGGCTACACCTTC.

This chain links TRBV5-1 with TRBJ2-7, with 9 bases matching TRBD2. With V trimmed by 5 bases and J by 7 bases, 13 bases remained unmatched. There are 15 residues in the CDR3. Germline V gives CDR1 SGHRS, CDR2 YFSETQ. CDR3 region: CASSSYTSGQGEQYF. CDR3 DNA: TGCGCCAGCAGTTCGTACACTAGCGGGCAAGGGGAGCAGTACTTC. The full variable domain, with the rest looked up from reference TRBV5-1 and TRBJ2-7, is KAGVTQTPRYLIKTRGQQVTLSCSPISGHRSVSWYQQTPGQGLQFLFEYFSETQRNKGNFPGRFSGRQFSNSRSEMNVSTLELGDSALYLCASSSYTSGQGEQYFGPGTRLTVT.

This clone was counted only a few times. The V and J genes are TRBV19 and TRBJ2-7; 8 positions match TRBD2. This CDR3 region has 14 residues. Germline CDR1 and CDR2: LNHDA and SQIVND (reference sequence). Trimming took 1 base from V and 4 from J; bases not matched to a gene: 3. CDR3 nucleotide sequence: TGTGCCAGTAGTATAGGCGGGAGGCGGTACGAGCAGTACTTC. Its protein product is CASSIGGRRYEQYF.

This chain links TRBV7-8 with TRBJ2-3; D unclear. Germline assignment: CDR1 SGHVS and CDR2 FQNEAQ. CDR3 size: 15 residues. V was shortened by 1 base and J by 1 base, with 9 bases between the two germline ends. The chain's CDR3 is CASSLGGGGTDTQYF. CDR3 in DNA: TGTGCCAGCAGCTTAGGAGGCGGAGGCACAGATACGCAGTATTTT.